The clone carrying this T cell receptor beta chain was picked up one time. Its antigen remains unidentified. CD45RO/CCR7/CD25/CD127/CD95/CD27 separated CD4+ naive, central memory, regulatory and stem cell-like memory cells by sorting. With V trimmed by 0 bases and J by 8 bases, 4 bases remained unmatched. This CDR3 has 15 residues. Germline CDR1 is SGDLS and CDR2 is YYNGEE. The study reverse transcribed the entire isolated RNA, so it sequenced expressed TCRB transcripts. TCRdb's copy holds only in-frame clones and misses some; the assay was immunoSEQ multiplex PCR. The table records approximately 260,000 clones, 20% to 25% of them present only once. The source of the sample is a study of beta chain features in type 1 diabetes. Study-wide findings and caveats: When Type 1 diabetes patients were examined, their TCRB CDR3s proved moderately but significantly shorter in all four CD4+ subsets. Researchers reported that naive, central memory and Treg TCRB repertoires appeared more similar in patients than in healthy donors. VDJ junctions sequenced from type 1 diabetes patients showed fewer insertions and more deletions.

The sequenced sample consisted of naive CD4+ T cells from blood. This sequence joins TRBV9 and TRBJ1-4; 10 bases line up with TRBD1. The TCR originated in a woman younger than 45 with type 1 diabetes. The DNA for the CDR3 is TGTGCCAGCAGCGTAGGGGACAGGGGTCGAGAAAAACTGTTTTTT. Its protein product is CASSVGDRGREKLFF.